Shown below are 27 T cell receptor beta chains from a single sample sequenced in a study of cytomegalovirus exposure and HLA in healthy donors. With 60 Vbeta and 13 Jbeta primers, the PCR was carried out. The data were produced by immunoSEQ multiplex PCR, yet TCRdb's version contains in-frame clones alone and is incomplete. The sample yields 35,000 or so clones, 81% seen once. Material: PBMCs. These receptors originate from a woman between 35 and 50 years old in good health and CMV-seronegative.

The chain couples TRBV2 to TRBJ1-1; a weak D match, TRBD1 (5 bases). Germline assignment: CDR1 SNHLY and CDR2 FYNNEI. This CDR3 contains 12 residues. The ends were cut back, 6 bases at V and 5 bases at J, with 10 bases in the middle. CDR3: CASSRGLTEAFF. CDR3 nucleotide sequence: TGTGCCAGCAGCCGGGGACTAACTGAAGCTTTCTTT.

The chain is built from TRBV19 and TRBJ2-5, with D possibly matching TRBD2 (7 bases). Germline V gene data show CDR1 as LNHDA and CDR2 as SQIVND (reference sequence). The CDR3 is 17 residues long. V was trimmed by 5 bases and J by 2 bases, leaving 21 bases between them. The CDR3 spells CASSLRGSGGLQETQYF. The CDR3 bases are TGTGCCAGTAGTTTAAGGGGATCGGGGGGCTTGCAAGAGACCCAGTACTTC.

This chain uses TRBV5-6 with TRBJ1-1, with 9 bases identical to TRBD1. Germline CDR1 and CDR2: SGHDT and YYEEEE. The CDR3 runs 15 residues. V trimming: 1 base; J trimming: 0 bases; junction bases outside the gene matches: 1. As DNA, the CDR3 is TGTGCCAGCAGCTTGACAGGGGGCATGAACACTGAAGCTTTCTTT. It codes for CASSLTGGMNTEAFF.

V is TRBV6-6 and J is TRBJ2-5; 7 nucleotides line up with TRBD1. The CDR3 has 13 residues. Germline trimming cut 5 bases from V and 5 bases from J; bases unmatched to any gene: 5. CDR1 MNHNY and CDR2 SVGAGI come from the germline V gene (reference sequence). The CDR3: CASSRDRRETQYF. CDR3 nucleotide sequence: TGTGCCAGCAGTCGGGACAGAAGGGAGACCCAGTACTTC.

The gene calls are TRBV19 and TRBJ1-6; no clear D. V was shortened by 5 bases and J by 9 bases, with 20 bases between the two germline ends. Germline V gene data show CDR1 as LNHDA and CDR2 as SQIVND (reference sequence). This CDR3 has 16 amino acids. CDR3 loop: CASSPLYRANSSPLHF. CDR3 in DNA: TGTGCCAGTAGTCCACTTTATAGAGCTAATAGTTCACCCCTCCACTTT.

This chain links TRBV7-2 with TRBJ1-1, with D uncertain. The CDR3 runs 15 residues. V shed 4 bases and J shed 4 bases, with 16 bases lying between them. Per germline, CDR1 SGHTA and CDR2 FQGNSA. The CDR3 sequence: CASSSSLGVSTEAFF. CDR3 sequence (DNA): TGTGCCAGCAGCTCCTCTCTCGGGGTTTCCACTGAAGCTTTCTTT.

The V call is TRBV6-5, the J call TRBJ1-2; tentatively, D is TRBD1 (6 bases). Germline loops: CDR1 MNHEY, CDR2 SVGAGI. V was trimmed by 6 bases and J by 9 bases, leaving 14 bases between them. This CDR3 is 12 amino acids long. CDR3 nucleotides: TGTGCCAGCAGCATGTCCAGGGGCCGCTACACCTTC. Protein: CASSMSRGRYTF.

In this sample, this clone turned up a few times. The CDR3, as DNA: TGTGCCACCAGCAGAGATGGAGAATGGCTTCTGAACACTGAAGCTTTCTTT. It yields the protein CATSRDGEWLLNTEAFF. V usage is TRBV15 and J usage is TRBJ1-1; the D is unclear. Trimming took off 0 bases at V and 0 bases at J, with 14 bases between the two ends. Per germline, CDR1 LNHNV and CDR2 YYDKDF (reference sequence). The CDR3 runs to 17 residues.

In DNA, the CDR3 is TGTGCCAGCAGCTTAAGAGGGGGAGAAAAACTGTTTTTT. Its protein product is CASSLRGGEKLFF. This sequence joins TRBV7-8 and TRBJ1-4, with D possibly TRBD1 on 6 matching bases. CDR1 and CDR2 (germline): SGHVS, FQNEAQ. The CDR3 contains 13 residues. V lost 2 bases and J 8 bases, leaving 9 bases between the germline ends. Complete variable domain (other parts from reference TRBV7-8 and TRBJ1-4): GAGVSQSPRYKVAKRGQDVALRCDPISGHVSLFWYQQALGQGPEFLTYFQNEAQLDKSGLPSDRFFAERPEGSVSTLKIQRTQQEDSAVYLCASSLRGGEKLFFGSGTQLSVL.

The V and J genes are TRBV29-1 and TRBJ2-1; D unclear. Trimming cost V 4 bases and J 5 bases, with 6 bases left between them. Germline CDR1 is SQVTM and CDR2 is ANQGSEA. The CDR3 contains 11 residues. The CDR3 loop is CSVAPNNEQFF. The CDR3 DNA follows: TGCAGCGTTGCCCCCAACAATGAGCAGTTCTTC.

This clone has just a few counts. The chain recombines TRBV6-5 with TRBJ2-1; 7 bases align to TRBD2. The CDR3 has 13 amino acids. Per the germline V gene, CDR1 is MNHEY and CDR2 is SVGAGI. J gave up 5 bases and V 5 bases, and 3 bases lay outside the gene matches. As DNA, the CDR3 is TGTGCCAGCAGTCGACGGGGGGACAATGAGCAGTTCTTC. Translating gives CASSRRGDNEQFF.

This clone was recorded once. The chain carries TRBV19 and TRBJ2-7; D perhaps matches TRBD1 (6 bases). V gave up 5 bases and J gave up 5 bases, with 19 bases separating them. This CDR3 has 15 amino acids. CDR1 is LNHDA and CDR2 is SQIVND in the germline V gene (reference sequence). The CDR3 protein is CASSDKTGRGDEQYF. The CDR3 bases are TGTGCCAGTAGTGACAAGACAGGTAGGGGTGACGAGCAGTACTTC.

This chain uses TRBV5-1 with TRBJ2-5, with 8 bases that match TRBD1. The CDR3 loop spans 15 amino acids. J gave up 2 bases and V 1 base, and 4 bases lay outside the gene matches. CDR1 is SGHRS, CDR2 YFSETQ, per germline. Here the CDR3 reads CASSLNTGGQETQYF. The CDR3 DNA reads TGCGCCAGCAGCTTGAATACAGGGGGACAAGAGACCCAGTACTTC.

The chain combines TRBV29-1 with TRBJ1-1; D unclear. The CDR3 is 14 amino acids. V shed 4 bases and J shed 0 bases, with 12 bases lying between them. CDR1 and CDR2 (germline): SQVTM, ANQGSEA. This CDR3 is CSVGTGLMNTEAFF. CDR3 DNA sequence: TGCAGCGTTGGGACCGGACTGATGAACACTGAAGCTTTCTTT. Using reference TRBV29-1 and TRBJ1-1 for the parts outside the CDR3, the full variable domain is SAVISQKPSRDICQRGTSLTIQCQVDSQVTMMFWYRQQPGQSLTLIATANQGSEATYESGFVIDKFPISRPNLTFSTLTVSNMSPEDSSIYLCSVGTGLMNTEAFFGQGTRLTVV.

This clone was found a few times. The V call is TRBV6-1, the J call TRBJ1-1; TRBD1 aligns across 7 bases. Trimming at V came to 7 bases and at J to 0 bases, leaving 5 bases not matched to a gene. The germline V gene has CDR1 MNHNS and CDR2 SASEGT. The CDR3 covers 14 residues. CDR3 sequence (DNA): TGTGCCAGCACCCGGGGACAGTTGAACACTGAAGCTTTCTTT. It encodes CASTRGQLNTEAFF.

This clone appeared a single time. J is TRBJ2-6 and V is TRBV28, with D perhaps TRBD1 (6 bases). The length of the CDR3 is 15 residues. Germline V gene data show CDR1 as MDHEN and CDR2 as SYDVKM. The V gene lost 6 bases and the J gene lost 2 bases, with 11 bases spanning the gap. CDR3 bases: TGTGCCAGCAGGATCCAGGGGACTGGGGCCAACGTCCTGACTTTC. This translates into CASRIQGTGANVLTF. The full variable domain, with the rest looked up from reference TRBV28 and TRBJ2-6, is DVKVTQSSRYLVKRTGEKVFLECVQDMDHENMFWYRQDPGLGLRLIYFSYDVKMKEKGDIPEGYSVSREKKERFSLILESASTNQTSMYLCASRIQGTGANVLTFGAGSRLTVL.

The V gene is TRBV30, the J gene TRBJ1-2; 7 bases are shared with TRBD1. The ends lost 4 bases at V and 4 bases at J; junction bases unmatched: 3. Germline V gene lookup returns CDR1 GTSNPN and CDR2 SVGIG (reference sequence). CDR3 size: 12 residues. Written as DNA, the CDR3 is TGTGCCTGGAAAGGGGGCTTCTATGGCTACACCTTC. Translated: CAWKGGFYGYTF.

J is TRBJ2-3 and V is TRBV6-4; D gene ambiguous. Germline V gives CDR1 MRHNA, CDR2 SNTAGT. V lost 0 bases, J lost 1 base, and 5 bases lay in between. CDR3 size: 14 residues. CDR3 bases: TGTGCCAGCAGTGACTCCCCTGGCACAGATACGCAGTATTTT. The encoded protein is CASSDSPGTDTQYF.

This clone was seen more than once but under ten times. This chain joins TRBV4-2 and TRBJ2-3; maybe TRBD2 (7 bases). There are 16 residues in the CDR3. V was cut by 0 bases and J by 4 bases, with 14 bases left in between. In germline, CDR1 is LGHNA, CDR2 YNFKEQ. In nucleotides, the CDR3 is TGTGCCAGCAGCCAAGATACAGGGAGGGGCCCAGATACGCAGTATTTT. It codes for CASSQDTGRGPDTQYF.

The chain employs TRBV7-6 and TRBJ2-1; the D gene is possibly TRBD1 (6 bases). The CDR3 consists of 15 residues. Trimming shortened V by 5 bases and J by 6 bases, and 17 bases separated the two germline ends. The V gene's germline CDR1 is SGHVS and CDR2 FNYEAQ. The CDR3 reads CASSVGTRGTNEQFF. Here the CDR3 DNA reads TGTGCCAGCAGCGTGGGGACACGAGGAACCAATGAGCAGTTCTTC.

The V gene is TRBV28, the J gene TRBJ1-2; 8 bases agree with TRBD1. This CDR3 spans 18 amino acids. Trimming cost V 3 bases and J 1 base; bases outside gene matches: 13. The germline V gene has CDR1 MDHEN and CDR2 SYDVKM. The CDR3 protein is CASSFSSRTGRFNYGYTF. DNA of the CDR3: TGTGCCAGCAGTTTTAGTTCTCGGACAGGGCGCTTTAACTATGGCTACACCTTC.

This clone is a singleton in its sample. The rearrangement uses TRBV25-1 and TRBJ2-3; tentative D call: TRBD2 (7 bases). The germline CDR1 and CDR2 sequences are MGHDK and SYGVNS. The length of the CDR3 is 15 residues. Trimming pared 3 bases from V and 1 base from J, leaving 11 bases between. CDR3 loop: CASSDGGRGTDTQYF. The CDR3 coding sequence is TGTGCCAGCAGTGACGGGGGGCGCGGCACAGATACGCAGTATTTT. Looking up the rest from reference TRBV25-1 and TRBJ2-3 gives the full variable domain: EADIYQTPRYLVIGTGKKITLECSQTMGHDKMYWYQQDPGMELHLIHYSYGVNSTEKGDLSSESTVSRIRTEHFPLTLESARPSHTSQYLCASSDGGRGTDTQYFGPGTRLTVL.

This clone turned up a few times. The same CDR3 can be traced to other DNA sequences in this sample. This sequence joins TRBV28 and TRBJ2-3; 7 bases are shared with TRBD2. V gave up 6 bases and J gave up 2 bases; unmatched junction bases: 5. This CDR3 comprises 14 residues. Germline lookup yields CDR1 MDHEN and CDR2 SYDVKM. This chain's CDR3 is CASSLGGITDTQYF. CDR3 nucleotide sequence: TGTGCCAGCAGCCTGGGGGGGATCACAGATACGCAGTATTTT.

V is TRBV4-2 and J is TRBJ2-1; D is possibly TRBD2 (7 bases). V gave up 0 bases and J gave up 4 bases, with 22 bases separating them. The CDR3 totals 19 residues. Germline lookup yields CDR1 LGHNA and CDR2 YNFKEQ. The CDR3 reads CASSQEVWGGPLSYNEQFF. DNA for the CDR3: TGTGCCAGCAGCCAAGAGGTTTGGGGGGGCCCGCTCTCATACAATGAGCAGTTCTTC.

The gene calls are TRBV7-2 and TRBJ2-1, with unresolved D. The CDR3 is 12 residues long. The germline gives CDR1 SGHTA, CDR2 FQGNSA. V dropped 5 bases and J dropped 6 bases, with 8 bases sitting between them. This chain's CDR3 is CASSVPVNEQFF. CDR3 nucleotides: TGTGCCAGCAGCGTCCCGGTCAATGAGCAGTTCTTC. The full variable domain, in which reference TRBV7-2 and TRBJ2-1 provide the parts outside the CDR3, is GAGVSQSPSNKVTEKGKDVELRCDPISGHTALYWYRQSLGQGLEFLIYFQGNSAPDKSGLPSDRFSAERTGGSVSTLTIQRTQQEDSAVYLCASSVPVNEQFFGPGTRLTVL.

The rearrangement uses TRBV11-3 and TRBJ2-5; TRBD2 matches 9 bases. The CDR3 extends over 14 amino acids. Germline trimming cut 4 bases from V and 4 bases from J; bases unmatched to any gene: 4. Germline assignment: CDR1 SGHNT and CDR2 YENEEA. CDR3: CASSYSGGGETQYF. CDR3 bases: TGTGCCAGCAGCTATAGCGGGGGAGGAGAGACCCAGTACTTC. Variable domain in full (rest from reference TRBV11-3 and TRBJ2-5): EAGVVQSPRYKIIEKKQPVAFWCNPISGHNTLYWYLQNLGQGPELLIRYENEEAVDDSQLPKDRFSAERLKGVDSTLKIQPAELGDSAVYLCASSYSGGGETQYFGPGTRLLVL.

The CDR3 reads CASRALGENYGYTF. The CDR3, as DNA: TGTGCCAGCAGGGCCCTCGGAGAGAACTATGGCTACACCTTC. The chain is built from TRBV2 and TRBJ1-2; no clear D gene. The germline V gene encodes CDR1 SNHLY and CDR2 FYNNEI. The V gene lost 6 bases and the J gene lost 2 bases, with 13 bases spanning the gap. The CDR3 covers 14 residues.